This entry lists 5 T cell receptor beta chains sequenced from one sample in a study of T cells in Graves' hyperthyroidism and ophthalmopathy. TCR beta CDR3 regions were amplified from RNA transcripts. The study used the HTBI primer set for a first-round RT-PCR of the TCR CDR3. TCRdb used MiXCR to reprocess the multiplex PCR reads, holding one entry per CDR3 protein. This table holds around 700,000 distinct CDR3 sequences, roughly a sixth found once. The sample was blood. The receptor set was obtained from a woman in her 50s with Graves' hyperthyroidism that later progressed to Graves' ophthalmopathy.

This clonotype has only a few counts. This could be a read error, since a much larger clone is one nucleotide away. The V and J genes are TRBV3-1 and TRBJ1-1; no clear D. The CDR3 has 12 residues. Germline CDR1 and CDR2: LGHDT and YNNKEL (reference sequence). The CDR3 DNA reads as TGTGTCAGCAGCCAAGACGAAGGACCGAACCTCTTT. Translating it yields CVSSQDEGPNLF.

The genes are TRBV27 and TRBJ1-2; 8 bases map to TRBD1. The junction had 9 bases not matched to a gene; V was cut back by 2 bases and J by 1 base. CDR1 is MNHEY and CDR2 is SMNVEV in the germline V gene (reference sequence). The length of the CDR3 is 17 residues. The CDR3 reads CASSLRGRGQGNYGYTF. The CDR3 DNA follows: TGTGCCAGCAGTTTAAGGGGCAGGGGGCAGGGTAACTATGGCTACACCTTC.

The chain has TRBV5-6 and TRBJ1-5; 7 bases are a match to TRBD1. Germline CDR1 and CDR2: SGHDT and YYEEEE. Losses at the gene ends were 2 bases for V and 2 bases for J; bases not matched to a gene: 4. The CDR3 extends over 15 amino acids. The CDR3 nucleotides are TGTGCCAGCAGCTTTGCCACAGGGGGCAATCAGCCCCAGCATTTT. The encoded protein is CASSFATGGNQPQHF.

The genes are TRBV6-1 and TRBJ2-1; no clear D gene. In germline, CDR1 is MNHNS, CDR2 SASEGT. The length of the CDR3 is 15 residues. Trimming cost V 4 bases and J 0 bases, with 10 bases left between them. CDR3 loop: CASSAILGSYNEQFF. DNA of the CDR3: TGTGCCAGCAGTGCGATCCTAGGCTCCTACAATGAGCAGTTCTTC.

This clonotype was recorded at least ten times. This chain connects TRBV11-1 to TRBJ1-1, with 11 bases matching TRBD1. The CDR3 loop spans 15 amino acids. CDR1 and CDR2 from the germline V gene are SGHAT and FQDESV (reference sequence). With V trimmed by 6 bases and J by 1 base, 4 bases remained unmatched. CDR3 nucleotides: TGTGCCAGCAGAGGACAGGGGGCCAAGAACACTGAAGCTTTCTTT. This codes for CASRGQGAKNTEAFF. Full variable domain (outside the CDR3, taken from reference TRBV11-1 and TRBJ1-1): EAEVAQSPRYKITEKSQAVAFWCDPISGHATLYWYRQILGQGPELLVQFQDESVVDDSQLPKDRFSAERLKGVDSTLKIQPAELGDSAMYLCASRGQGAKNTEAFFGQGTRLTVV.